A single sample is the source of the 32 T cell receptor beta chains below, sequenced in a study of cytomegalovirus exposure and HLA in healthy donors. PCR primers comprised 60 Vbeta and 13 Jbeta primers. Produced via immunoSEQ multiplex PCR; TCRdb's table is partial and in-frame only. The sample holds roughly 100,000 clones, about 15% seen once. The sample consisted of PBMCs. The receptors stem from a female donor in good health and CMV-seronegative.

This clone was seen only a few times. The rearrangement joins TRBV10-2 to TRBJ1-5; D might be TRBD1 (6 bases). V gave up 9 bases and J gave up 1 base, with 13 bases separating them. Germline V gene sequence: CDR1 WSHSY, CDR2 SAAADI. The CDR3 has 14 amino acids. For the CDR3, the DNA is TGCGCCAGTGCGAGGGGGACCAGCAATCAGCCCCAGCATTTT. The encoded protein is CASARGTSNQPQHF.

The chain recombines TRBV7-9 with TRBJ1-3, with D maybe TRBD1 (5 bases). Germline V gives CDR1 SEHNR, CDR2 FQNEAQ (reference sequence). The CDR3 has 14 residues. V was shortened by 3 bases and J by 4 bases, with 10 bases between the two germline ends. The CDR3 reads CASSFGGSGNTIYF. CDR3 DNA sequence: TGTGCCAGCAGCTTTGGGGGGTCCGGAAACACCATATATTTT.

The chain recombines TRBV4-3 with TRBJ2-1, with D maybe TRBD2 (5 bases). CDR3 length: 16 amino acids. Germline V gene data show CDR1 as LGHNA and CDR2 as YSLEER. V dropped 0 bases and J dropped 4 bases, with 13 bases sitting between them. CDR3 DNA: TGCGCCAGCAGCCAAGAGGGAGAGGGTCCATACAATGAGCAGTTCTTC. Its translation: CASSQEGEGPYNEQFF.

This chain joins TRBV27 and TRBJ1-6, with D perhaps matching TRBD1 (5 bases). CDR1 is MNHEY and CDR2 is SMNVEV in the germline V gene (reference sequence). This CDR3 is built from 16 residues. Trimming took 4 bases from V and 9 from J, leaving 19 bases between them. In DNA, the CDR3 is TGTGCCAGCAGTTCGGAACCGACAGCGTGGGGTTCACCCCTCCACTTT. Its translation: CASSSEPTAWGSPLHF.

The table lists this clone with a few counts. The chain combines TRBV5-1 with TRBJ2-7; tentative D call: TRBD1 (6 bases). Per germline, CDR1 SGHRS and CDR2 YFSETQ. With 7 bases removed from V and 2 bases from J, the gap between germline ends came to 13 bases. This CDR3 contains 13 residues. The CDR3 loop reads CASGPGTPYEQYF. CDR3 coding DNA: TGCGCCAGCGGCCCCGGGACACCCTACGAGCAGTACTTC. The full variable domain, in which reference TRBV5-1 and TRBJ2-7 provide the parts outside the CDR3, is KAGVTQTPRYLIKTRGQQVTLSCSPISGHRSVSWYQQTPGQGLQFLFEYFSETQRNKGNFPGRFSGRQFSNSRSEMNVSTLELGDSALYLCASGPGTPYEQYFGPGTRLTVT.

A few counts support this clone. The junction does not match germline at one end; this may be a read error. This chain joins TRBV7-7 and TRBJ2-3; 13 nucleotides align to TRBD2. Germline V gene data show CDR1 as SSHAT and CDR2 as FNYEAQ (reference sequence). This CDR3 is built from 15 residues. The CDR3 reads CASSLLAGGRDTQYF. CDR3 sequence (DNA): TGTGCTAGCAGCTTACTAGCGGGGGGGCGAGATACGCAGTATTTT.

The J gene is TRBJ2-7, the V gene TRBV7-8; 7 bases are a match to TRBD1. This CDR3 spans 15 amino acids. Germline lookup yields CDR1 SGHVS and CDR2 FQNEAQ. The V gene end was trimmed by 5 bases and the J gene end by 2 bases; junction bases not matched to a gene: 9. The chain's CDR3 is CASSPRGQLTYEQYF. DNA for the CDR3: TGTGCCAGCAGCCCCCGGGGACAGTTAACCTACGAGCAGTACTTC.

The table lists this clone with a few counts. The genes are TRBV9 and TRBJ2-1; the D is unclear. V was shortened by 0 bases and J by 2 bases, with 9 bases between the two germline ends. Germline V gene data show CDR1 as SGDLS and CDR2 as YYNGEE. This CDR3 contains 15 residues. The CDR3 region has the DNA TGTGCCAGCAGCGTAGCCCAAATCCCCTACAATGAGCAGTTCTTC. Protein product: CASSVAQIPYNEQFF.

V is TRBV11-1 and J is TRBJ2-7, with D unresolved. The CDR3 covers 12 residues. V was cut by 4 bases and J by 2 bases, with 6 bases left in between. Germline CDR1 reads SGHAT; CDR2 reads FQDESV (reference sequence). This CDR3 reads CASSSEAYEQYF. The CDR3 DNA reads TGTGCCAGCAGCTCCGAGGCCTACGAGCAGTACTTC.

This rearrangement joins TRBV2 to TRBJ2-3, with TRBD2 as a possible D gene (6 bases). V was clipped by 6 bases and J by 10 bases, with 17 bases between them. This CDR3 has 13 amino acids. CDR1 and CDR2 (germline): SNHLY, FYNNEI. The CDR3 DNA follows: TGTGCCAGCAGGCGGGACTCCACCCCTTCGCAGTATTTT. This translates into CASRRDSTPSQYF.

The V call is TRBV15, the J call TRBJ1-5; D uncertain. The germline CDR1 and CDR2 sequences are LNHNV and YYDKDF (reference sequence). V was trimmed by 0 bases and J by 2 bases, leaving 11 bases between them. CDR3 length: 16 amino acids. The CDR3 DNA is TGTGCCACCAGCAGAGATTTCCTGTCGGGCAATCAGCCCCAGCATTTT. This translates into CATSRDFLSGNQPQHF.

As regards this clone: Different DNA sequences within this sample yield the same CDR3. This sequence joins TRBV11-3 and TRBJ2-3; 11 nucleotides match TRBD2. The germline V gene has CDR1 SGHNT and CDR2 YENEEA. The trim removed 5 bases at V and 1 base at J, leaving 5 bases unmatched. CDR3 length: 16 amino acids. CDR3 in DNA: TGTGCCAGCAGCCCCGGGACTAGCGGCCGCACAGATACGCAGTATTTT. This sequence encodes CASSPGTSGRTDTQYF.

The chain recombines TRBV7-2 with TRBJ1-1, with no clear D. The germline V gene has CDR1 SGHTA and CDR2 FQGNSA. The CDR3 contains 14 residues. Deletions cut 5 bases from V and 5 bases from J, with 15 bases between. Here the CDR3 DNA reads TGTGCCAGCAGCGTGGACGGGAGGTATACTGAAGCTTTCTTT. Amino acid sequence: CASSVDGRYTEAFF.

The rearrangement uses TRBV5-4 and TRBJ1-2; D possibly corresponds to TRBD1 (6 bases). V was trimmed by 6 bases and J by 3 bases, leaving 18 bases between them. Germline V gives CDR1 SGHNT, CDR2 YYREEE (reference sequence). The CDR3 runs to 15 residues. This CDR3 reads CASIDSGGDDYGYTF. The CDR3, as DNA: TGTGCCAGCATCGATTCGGGGGGCGACGACTATGGCTACACCTTC.

This clone has just a few counts. The V call is TRBV19, the J call TRBJ2-2; 7 nucleotides agree with TRBD1. This CDR3 spans 14 amino acids. The germline V gene encodes CDR1 LNHDA and CDR2 SQIVND (reference sequence). V was pared by 6 bases and J by 1 base, with 2 bases of the junction left unmatched. The CDR3: CASSQGVNTGELFF. The DNA of the CDR3 is TGTGCCAGTAGCCAGGGGGTGAACACCGGGGAGCTGTTTTTT.

CDR3 region: CASSKGLDTGELFF. The CDR3 region has the DNA TGTGCCAGCAGCAAGGGACTGGACACCGGGGAGCTGTTTTTT. The chain employs TRBV11-3 and TRBJ2-2; weak D call: TRBD2 (6 bases). CDR3 length equals 14 residues. The germline V and J ends were trimmed by 5 bases and 3 bases, with 10 bases remaining between them. The germline CDR1 and CDR2 sequences are SGHNT and YENEEA.

This clone turned up a few times. The chain uses TRBV7-2 and TRBJ2-6, with unresolved D. The length of the CDR3 is 16 residues. V lost 5 bases and J lost 1, with 12 bases in between. Germline lookup yields CDR1 SGHTA and CDR2 FQGNSA. CDR3 DNA: TGTGCCAGCAGCGTAGATGTATCTTCTGGGGCCAACGTCCTGACTTTC. Translation gives CASSVDVSSGANVLTF. Complete variable domain (other parts from reference TRBV7-2 and TRBJ2-6): GAGVSQSPSNKVTEKGKDVELRCDPISGHTALYWYRQSLGQGLEFLIYFQGNSAPDKSGLPSDRFSAERTGGSVSTLTIQRTQQEDSAVYLCASSVDVSSGANVLTFGAGSRLTVL.

The J gene is TRBJ1-1, the V gene TRBV2; D perhaps matches TRBD1 (6 bases). The CDR3 spans 12 residues. V was cut by 9 bases and J by 4 bases, with 12 bases left in between. The germline gives CDR1 SNHLY, CDR2 FYNNEI. For the CDR3, the DNA is TGTGCCAGAGGACAGCCGGCCACTGAAGCTTTCTTT. Its protein product is CARGQPATEAFF.

This clone appeared a few times. This chain uses TRBV7-9 with TRBJ2-3; 10 bases align to TRBD2. Trimming cost V 5 bases and J 0 bases; bases outside gene matches: 8. The CDR3 covers 17 residues. Germline CDR1 and CDR2: SEHNR and FQNEAQ (reference sequence). In nucleotides, the CDR3 is TGTGCCAGCAGCCCACAAGGACTAGCGGCTAGCACAGATACGCAGTATTTT. The encoded protein is CASSPQGLAASTDTQYF.

This clone was recorded a few times. The gene calls are TRBV19 and TRBJ2-7; 8 bases match TRBD1. The germline CDR1 and CDR2 sequences are LNHDA and SQIVND (reference sequence). This CDR3 has 11 amino acids. After removal of 5 bases from V and 10 bases from J, the junction contained 4 bases not matched to a gene. The chain's CDR3 is CASSPGQGQYF. The CDR3, as DNA: TGTGCCAGTAGTCCAGGACAGGGACAGTACTTC.

This clone turned up a few times. The V gene is TRBV7-8, the J gene TRBJ1-5; 8 bases map to TRBD1. Germline values: CDR1 SGHVS, CDR2 FQNEAQ. Trimming took 5 bases from V and 5 from J; bases not matched to a gene: 2. This CDR3 contains 13 residues. The CDR3 spells CASSPTGDQPQHF. The CDR3 region has the DNA TGTGCCAGCAGCCCGACAGGGGATCAGCCCCAGCATTTT.

The rearrangement joins TRBV7-6 to TRBJ2-7, with 14 bases that match TRBD2. CDR1 is SGHVS, CDR2 FNYEAQ, per germline. This CDR3 is 19 amino acids long. V trimming: 5 bases; J trimming: 2 bases; junction bases outside the gene matches: 14. The CDR3 DNA reads as TGTGCCAGCAGCCCCCAGGGGCCCGGGACTAGCGGGGGAGCCTACGAGCAGTACTTC. It translates to CASSPQGPGTSGGAYEQYF.

This clone appeared a few times. The chain links TRBV9 to TRBJ2-1; perhaps TRBD2 as D (6 bases). This CDR3 is 15 amino acids long. Trimming shortened V by 4 bases and J by 4 bases, and 15 bases separated the two germline ends. In germline, CDR1 is SGDLS, CDR2 YYNGEE. The CDR3, as DNA: TGTGCCAGCAGCCCATCCGGGACTGTATACAATGAGCAGTTCTTC. Translation gives CASSPSGTVYNEQFF.

This clone was observed a handful of times. The rearrangement joins TRBV10-3 to TRBJ1-3; D is undetermined. The germline V gene has CDR1 ENHRY and CDR2 SYGVKD. Trimming cost V 2 bases and J 0 bases, with 5 bases left between them. The CDR3 is 14 amino acids. The CDR3 protein is CAISEVHSGNTIYF. CDR3 DNA sequence: TGTGCCATCAGTGAGGTCCACTCTGGAAACACCATATATTTT.

This clone was detected a few times. The V call is TRBV30, the J call TRBJ1-3; no firm D call. There are 14 residues in the CDR3. Germline lookup yields CDR1 GTSNPN and CDR2 SVGIG (reference sequence). Trimming shortened V by 5 bases and J by 0 bases, and 11 bases separated the two germline ends. CDR3 loop: CAWGSRVSGNTIYF. For the CDR3, the DNA is TGTGCCTGGGGGTCGAGGGTCTCTGGAAACACCATATATTTT. Full variable domain (remainder filled in from reference TRBV30 and TRBJ1-3): SQTIHQWPATLVQPVGSPLSLECTVEGTSNPNLYWYRQAAGRGLQLLFYSVGIGQISSEVPQNLSASRPQDRQFILSSKKLLLSDSGFYLCAWGSRVSGNTIYFGEGSWLTVV.

The V gene is TRBV7-2, the J gene TRBJ1-4; 8 bases are a match to TRBD1. The CDR3 has 15 residues. Germline values: CDR1 SGHTA, CDR2 FQGNSA. V was pared by 5 bases and J by 2 bases, with 4 bases of the junction left unmatched. The CDR3 loop is CASSPQGATNEKLFF. The CDR3 nucleotides are TGTGCCAGCAGCCCGCAGGGGGCTACTAATGAAAAACTGTTTTTT. Together with reference TRBV7-2 and TRBJ1-4, the CDR3 gives the full variable domain: GAGVSQSPSNKVTEKGKDVELRCDPISGHTALYWYRQSLGQGLEFLIYFQGNSAPDKSGLPSDRFSAERTGGSVSTLTIQRTQQEDSAVYLCASSPQGATNEKLFFGSGTQLSVL.

This chain connects TRBV18 to TRBJ2-1; 7 bases fit TRBD2. The germline V gene has CDR1 KGHSH and CDR2 LQKENI. The CDR3 is 13 residues long. V shed 7 bases and J 7 bases; nucleotides not matched to a gene: 7. For the CDR3, the DNA is TGTGCCAGCTTAGGCGGGAGTCTGAATGAGCAGTTCTTC. Translation gives CASLGGSLNEQFF.

This clone is a singleton in its sample. This sequence joins TRBV15 and TRBJ1-1; TRBD1 is a possible D gene (5 bases). V dropped 1 base and J dropped 4 bases, with 10 bases sitting between them. Per the germline V gene, CDR1 is LNHNV and CDR2 is YYDKDF (reference sequence). CDR3 size: 14 residues. CDR3 loop: CATSRAGGGTEAFF. As DNA, the CDR3 is TGTGCCACCAGCAGAGCGGGGGGGGGCACTGAAGCTTTCTTT.

The V gene is TRBV7-9, the J gene TRBJ2-3; D remains unclear. CDR1 and CDR2 from the germline V gene are SEHNR and FQNEAQ (reference sequence). V lost 1 base and J lost 0, with 8 bases in between. CDR3 size: 15 residues. The CDR3 spells CASSLGQESTDTQYF. The CDR3 DNA is TGTGCCAGCAGCTTAGGGCAGGAAAGCACAGATACGCAGTATTTT.

The genes are TRBV21-1 and TRBJ1-1; whether TRBD1, the table's D call, matches the DNA was not checked. TRBV21-1 is marked as a pseudogene. The CDR3 is 16 amino acids. The DNA for the CDR3 is TGTGCCAGCAGCAAAGCTTCCAGTGGCATGAACACTGAAGCTTTCTTT. Protein product: CASSKASSGMNTEAFF.

The chain has TRBV30 and TRBJ1-4; D is unclear. V dropped 1 base and J dropped 6 bases, with 9 bases sitting between them. Germline V gene data show CDR1 as GTSNPN and CDR2 as SVGIG (reference sequence). This CDR3 contains 13 residues. CDR3 sequence (DNA): TGTGCCTGGAGTGGTGTAATTGATGAAAAACTGTTTTTT. Translation: CAWSGVIDEKLFF.

This sequence joins TRBV5-1 and TRBJ2-7; D may be TRBD1 (5 bases). The CDR3 covers 12 residues. The V end lost 4 bases, the J end lost 3 bases, and 8 bases lay between the germline ends. Looked up from germline, CDR1 is SGHRS and CDR2 is YFSETQ. In DNA form, the CDR3 reads TGCGCCAGCAGCCCGGACAACTACGAGCAGTACTTC. Protein sequence: CASSPDNYEQYF.